This passage covers 8 T cell receptor beta chains from one sample sequenced in a study of blood T cell repertoires in COVID-19. Profiled with immunoSEQ multiplex PCR; TCRdb holds only in-frame clones, not every one. The table includes tens of thousands of clones, around nine tenths detected once. The sequenced sample consisted of peripheral blood. These receptors were collected from a man aged 65 to 85 with active or convalescent COVID-19.

The rearrangement links TRBV10-1 to TRBJ2-3, with D possibly matching TRBD2 (6 bases). Germline V gene sequence: CDR1 WNHNN, CDR2 SYGVQD (reference sequence). The V gene lost 7 bases and the J gene lost 3 bases, with 8 bases spanning the gap. The CDR3 loop spans 12 amino acids. CDR3 amino acids: CASTGGTDTQYF. In nucleotides, the CDR3 is TGCGCCAGCACTGGGGGGACAGATACGCAGTATTTT.

This sequence joins TRBV2 and TRBJ1-5; TRBD1 aligns across 10 bases. J gave up 1 base and V 6 bases, and 3 bases lay outside the gene matches. The CDR3 sequence is 15 residues long. Germline CDR1 reads SNHLY; CDR2 reads FYNNEI. The CDR3 region is CASSRDRGSNQPQHF. The CDR3 DNA reads TGTGCCAGCAGCCGGGACAGGGGAAGCAATCAGCCCCAGCATTTT.

This clone was seen just once. This chain joins TRBV20-1 and TRBJ1-5, with unresolved D. CDR3 size: 14 residues. Germline CDR1 reads DFQATT; CDR2 reads SNEGSKA (reference sequence). V shed 3 bases and J shed 0 bases, with 9 bases lying between them. The CDR3 nucleotides read TGCAGTGCTAGTGGAGGAAATAGCAATCAGCCCCAGCATTTT. As protein: CSASGGNSNQPQHF.

This chain joins TRBV30 and TRBJ1-1, with TRBD1 identical over 8 bases. The CDR3 length is 12 residues. J was trimmed by 6 bases and V by 7 bases; bases with no gene match: 7. Germline assignment: CDR1 GTSNPN and CDR2 SVGIG (reference sequence). Here the CDR3 reads CAYDRGRAEAFF. In DNA form, the CDR3 reads TGTGCCTACGACAGGGGTCGGGCTGAAGCTTTCTTT.

V and J are TRBV11-2 and TRBJ1-4, with D tentatively TRBD1 (6 bases). The CDR3 spans 14 residues. The V gene's germline CDR1 is SGHAT and CDR2 FQNNGV. The V end lost 3 bases, the J end lost 6 bases, and 11 bases lay between the germline ends. In nucleotides, the CDR3 is TGTGCCAGCAGCTTTGTGGGACAATATGAAAAACTGTTTTTT. Protein sequence: CASSFVGQYEKLFF.

This clone has only one observation. The rearrangement links TRBV19 to TRBJ1-1; weak D call: TRBD1 (5 bases). CDR1 LNHDA and CDR2 SQIVND come from the germline V gene (reference sequence). The V and J ends lost 4 bases and 4 bases respectively, with 13 bases between them. The CDR3 extends over 14 amino acids. The CDR3 here is CASSKIQGGTEAFF. CDR3 nucleotide sequence: TGTGCCAGTAGTAAAATTCAGGGCGGCACTGAAGCTTTCTTT.

In its sample, this clone was seen a few times. This chain joins TRBV9 and TRBJ1-6, with D maybe TRBD1 (5 bases). The length of the CDR3 is 15 residues. The V gene lost 5 bases and the J gene lost 9 bases, with 18 bases spanning the gap. Germline CDR1 reads SGDLS; CDR2 reads YYNGEE. Here the CDR3 DNA reads TGTGCCAGCAGTCCGGGCGGGGGGAAGAGTTCACCCCTCCACTTT. Translation: CASSPGGGKSSPLHF.

This chain connects TRBV4-3 to TRBJ2-5, with D possibly TRBD2 on 6 matching bases. The CDR3 totals 14 residues. The germline gives CDR1 LGHNA, CDR2 YSLEER. Trimming took off 1 base at V and 7 bases at J, with 13 bases between the two ends. The CDR3 sequence: CASSQVFPGGTQYF. Here the CDR3 DNA reads TGCGCCAGCAGCCAAGTCTTTCCCGGGGGGACCCAGTACTTC.